Included here is one T cell receptor beta chain sequence, with context. Antigen: not known. With 5 bases removed from V and 5 bases from J, the gap between germline ends came to 15 bases. The CDR3 extends over 15 amino acids. Germline CDR1 MNHEY, CDR2 SMNVEV (reference sequence). The data originate from a study of cytomegalovirus exposure and HLA in healthy donors. Broader study findings: Most TCR sequences were rare, but some public TCRs occurred in many donors. The listing of 150 to 200 TCR beta chains classed them as cytomegalovirus-associated. Association with HLA alleles at 0.05 false discovery rate was found for 16,951 TCR beta sequences in a later analysis.

In the PCR, 60 Vbeta and 13 Jbeta primers were used. Generated by immunoSEQ multiplex PCR, the TCRdb table keeps only in-frame clones and is missing some. The data hold some 140,000 clones, with approximately 75% observed a single time. What was sequenced was PBMCs. The chain employs TRBV27 and TRBJ2-2; D is perhaps TRBD1 (5 bases). This TCR was recovered from a man aged 18 to 30 in good health and CMV-seronegative. The CDR3 sequence: CASSTWTRLTGELFF. CDR3 bases: TGTGCCAGCAGTACCTGGACAAGATTAACCGGGGAGCTGTTTTTT.